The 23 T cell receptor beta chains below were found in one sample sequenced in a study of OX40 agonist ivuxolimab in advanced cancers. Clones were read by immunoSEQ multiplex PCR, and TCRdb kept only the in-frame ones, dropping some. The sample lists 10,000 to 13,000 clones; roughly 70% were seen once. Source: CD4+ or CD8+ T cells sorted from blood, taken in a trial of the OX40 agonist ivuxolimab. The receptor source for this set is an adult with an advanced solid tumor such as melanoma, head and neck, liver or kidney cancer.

CDR3 DNA: TGTGCCAGCAGTCTCTGGACAGCGAACACCGGGGAGCTGTTTTTT. Amino acids: CASSLWTANTGELFF. The chain couples TRBV28 to TRBJ2-2; possible D gene TRBD1, 6 bases. There are 15 residues in the CDR3. Trimming took off 5 bases at V and 0 bases at J, with 10 bases between the two ends. Germline CDR1 and CDR2: MDHEN and SYDVKM.

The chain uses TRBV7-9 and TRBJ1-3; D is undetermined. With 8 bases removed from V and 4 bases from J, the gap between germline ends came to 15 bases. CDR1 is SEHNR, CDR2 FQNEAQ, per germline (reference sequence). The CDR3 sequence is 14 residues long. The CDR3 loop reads CASLRPGLGNTIYF. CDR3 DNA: TGTGCCAGCTTACGACCGGGTTTAGGAAACACCATATATTTT.

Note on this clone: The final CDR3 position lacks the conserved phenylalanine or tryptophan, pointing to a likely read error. The CDR3 region has the DNA TGCAGCGTTCAGGGCGGGAGCTCCTACGACCAGTACCCC. Amino acid sequence: CSVQGGSSYDQYP. This chain connects TRBV29-1 to TRBJ2-7, with 7 nucleotides matching TRBD2. There are 13 residues in the CDR3. CDR1 and CDR2 (germline): SQVTM, ANQGSEA.

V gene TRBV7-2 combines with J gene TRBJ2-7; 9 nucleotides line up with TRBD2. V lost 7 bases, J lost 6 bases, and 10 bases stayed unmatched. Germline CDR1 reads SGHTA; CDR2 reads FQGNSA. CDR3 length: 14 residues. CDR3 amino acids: CASTHLAGEAEQYF. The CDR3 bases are TGTGCCAGCACCCACTTAGCGGGAGAGGCCGAGCAGTACTTC.

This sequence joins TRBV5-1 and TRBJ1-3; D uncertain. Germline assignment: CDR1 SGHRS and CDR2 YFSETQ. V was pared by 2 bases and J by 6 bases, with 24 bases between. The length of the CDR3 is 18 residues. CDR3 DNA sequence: TGCGCCAGCAGCTTTCTCCCCCCCCGAGGGTTTTTCGAAAACACCATATATTTT. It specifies CASSFLPPRGFFENTIYF.

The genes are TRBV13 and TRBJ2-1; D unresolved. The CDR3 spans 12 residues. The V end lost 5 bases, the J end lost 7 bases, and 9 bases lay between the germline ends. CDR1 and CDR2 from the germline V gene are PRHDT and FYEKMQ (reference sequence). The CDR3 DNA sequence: TGTGCCAGCAGCCCTACGCGGAATGAGCAGTTCTTC. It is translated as CASSPTRNEQFF.

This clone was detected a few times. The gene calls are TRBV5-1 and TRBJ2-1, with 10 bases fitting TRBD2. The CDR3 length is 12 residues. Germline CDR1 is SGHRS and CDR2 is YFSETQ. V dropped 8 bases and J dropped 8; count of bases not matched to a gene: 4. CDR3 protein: CASEGTSDEQFF. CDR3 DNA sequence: TGCGCCAGTGAAGGGACTAGCGATGAGCAGTTCTTC. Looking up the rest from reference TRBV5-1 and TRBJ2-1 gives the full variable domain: KAGVTQTPRYLIKTRGQQVTLSCSPISGHRSVSWYQQTPGQGLQFLFEYFSETQRNKGNFPGRFSGRQFSNSRSEMNVSTLELGDSALYLCASEGTSDEQFFGPGTRLTVL.

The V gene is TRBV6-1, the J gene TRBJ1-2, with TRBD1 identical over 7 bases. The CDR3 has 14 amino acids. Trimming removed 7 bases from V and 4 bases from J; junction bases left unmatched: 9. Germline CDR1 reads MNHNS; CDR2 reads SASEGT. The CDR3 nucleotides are TGTGCCAGCACCTCGCAGGGGGGCGGCTATGGCTACACCTTC. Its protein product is CASTSQGGGYGYTF.

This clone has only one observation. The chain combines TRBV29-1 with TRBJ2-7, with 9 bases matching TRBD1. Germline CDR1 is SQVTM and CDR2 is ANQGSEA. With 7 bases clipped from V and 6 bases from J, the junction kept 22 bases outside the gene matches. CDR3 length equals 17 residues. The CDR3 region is CSALGYRGLSGSSEQYF. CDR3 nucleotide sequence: TGCAGCGCCTTAGGGTACAGGGGGCTTAGTGGCTCGAGCGAGCAGTACTTC.

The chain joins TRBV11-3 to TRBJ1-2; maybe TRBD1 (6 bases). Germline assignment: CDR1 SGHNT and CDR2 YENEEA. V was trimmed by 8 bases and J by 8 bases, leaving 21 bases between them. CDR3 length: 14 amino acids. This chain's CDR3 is CASAPRGGTKGYTF. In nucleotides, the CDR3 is TGTGCCAGCGCTCCAAGGGGGGGTACTAAGGGCTACACCTTC.

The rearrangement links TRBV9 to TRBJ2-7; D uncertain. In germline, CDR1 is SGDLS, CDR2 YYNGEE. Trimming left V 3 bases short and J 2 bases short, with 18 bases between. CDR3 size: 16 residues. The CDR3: CASSAQDDNAAYEQYF. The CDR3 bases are TGTGCCAGCAGCGCCCAGGACGATAATGCGGCCTACGAGCAGTACTTC.

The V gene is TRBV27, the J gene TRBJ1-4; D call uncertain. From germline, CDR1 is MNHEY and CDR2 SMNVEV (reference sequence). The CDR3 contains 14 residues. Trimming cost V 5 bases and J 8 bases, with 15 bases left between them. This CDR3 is CASSPTGPEEKLFF. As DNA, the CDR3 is TGTGCCAGCAGTCCGACGGGCCCGGAGGAAAAACTGTTTTTT. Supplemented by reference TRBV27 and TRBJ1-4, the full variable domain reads EAQVTQNPRYLITVTGKKLTVTCSQNMNHEYMSWYRQDPGLGLRQIYYSMNVEVTDKGDVPEGYKVSRKEKRNFPLILESPSPNQTSLYFCASSPTGPEEKLFFGSGTQLSVL.

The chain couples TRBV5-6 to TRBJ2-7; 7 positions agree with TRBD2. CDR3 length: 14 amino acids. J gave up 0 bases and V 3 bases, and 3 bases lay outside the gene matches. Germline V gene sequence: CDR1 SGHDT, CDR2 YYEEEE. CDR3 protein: CASSSGLGSYEQYF. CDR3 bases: TGTGCCAGCAGCTCAGGACTAGGCTCCTACGAGCAGTACTTC.

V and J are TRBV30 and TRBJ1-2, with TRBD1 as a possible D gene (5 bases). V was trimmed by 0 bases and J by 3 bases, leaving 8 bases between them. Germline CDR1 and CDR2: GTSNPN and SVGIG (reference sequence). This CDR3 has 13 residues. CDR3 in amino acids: CAWSVGTDYGYTF. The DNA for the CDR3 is TGTGCCTGGAGTGTCGGGACTGACTATGGCTACACCTTC.

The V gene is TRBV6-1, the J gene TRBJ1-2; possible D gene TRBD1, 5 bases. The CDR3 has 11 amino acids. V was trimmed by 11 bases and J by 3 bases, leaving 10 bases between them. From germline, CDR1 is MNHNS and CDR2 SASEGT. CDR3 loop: CAVETDYGYTF. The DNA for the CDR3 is TGTGCCGTCGAGACAGACTATGGCTACACCTTC.

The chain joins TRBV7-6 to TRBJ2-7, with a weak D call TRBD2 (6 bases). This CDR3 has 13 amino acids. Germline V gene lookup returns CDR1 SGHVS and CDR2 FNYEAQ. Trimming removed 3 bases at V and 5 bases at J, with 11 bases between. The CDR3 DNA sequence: TGTGCCAGCAGCTTCAGCGGGTTCAACGAGCAGTACTTC. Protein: CASSFSGFNEQYF.

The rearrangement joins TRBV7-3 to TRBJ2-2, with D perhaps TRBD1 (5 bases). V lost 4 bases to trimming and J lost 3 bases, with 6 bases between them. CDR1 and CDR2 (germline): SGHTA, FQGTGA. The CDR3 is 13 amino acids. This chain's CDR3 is CASSSGYTGELFF. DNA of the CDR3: TGTGCCAGCAGCTCAGGGTACACCGGGGAGCTGTTTTTT.

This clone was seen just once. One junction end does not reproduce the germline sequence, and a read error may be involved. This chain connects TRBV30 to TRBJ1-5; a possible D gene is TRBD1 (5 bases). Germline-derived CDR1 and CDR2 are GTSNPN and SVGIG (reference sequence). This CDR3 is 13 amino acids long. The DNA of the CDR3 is TGTGTCTGGAGTCCACCGGGGGGAAACCCCCAGCATTTT. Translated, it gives CVWSPPGGNPQHF.

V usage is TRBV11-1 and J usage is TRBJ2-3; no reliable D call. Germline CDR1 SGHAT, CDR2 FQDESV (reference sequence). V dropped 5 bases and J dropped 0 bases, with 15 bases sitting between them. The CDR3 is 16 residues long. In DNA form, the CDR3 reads TGTGCCAGCAGCCCCCCCATAGGGCCTAGCACAGATACGCAGTATTTT. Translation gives CASSPPIGPSTDTQYF.

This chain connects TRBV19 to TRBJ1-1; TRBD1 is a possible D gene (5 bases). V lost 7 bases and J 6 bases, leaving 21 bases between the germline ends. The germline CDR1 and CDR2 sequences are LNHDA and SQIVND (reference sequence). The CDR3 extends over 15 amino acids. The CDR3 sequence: CASTDSPGTWAEAFF. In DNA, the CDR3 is TGTGCCAGTACCGACTCCCCCGGGACGTGGGCTGAAGCTTTCTTT.

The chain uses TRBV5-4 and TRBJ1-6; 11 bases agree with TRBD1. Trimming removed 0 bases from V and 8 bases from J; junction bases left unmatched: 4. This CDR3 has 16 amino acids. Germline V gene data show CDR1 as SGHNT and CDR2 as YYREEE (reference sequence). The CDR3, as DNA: TGTGCCAGCAGCTTGGGCCGGGGACAGGGGGATTCACCCCTCCACTTT. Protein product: CASSLGRGQGDSPLHF.

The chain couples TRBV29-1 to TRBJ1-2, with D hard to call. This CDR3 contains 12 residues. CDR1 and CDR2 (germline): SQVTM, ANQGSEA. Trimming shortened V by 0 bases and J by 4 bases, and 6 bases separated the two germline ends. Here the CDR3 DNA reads TGCAGCGTTGAAGATCACAGCTATGGCTACACCTTC. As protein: CSVEDHSYGYTF. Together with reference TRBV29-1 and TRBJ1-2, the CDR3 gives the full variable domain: SAVISQKPSRDICQRGTSLTIQCQVDSQVTMMFWYRQQPGQSLTLIATANQGSEATYESGFVIDKFPISRPNLTFSTLTVSNMSPEDSSIYLCSVEDHSYGYTFGSGTRLTVV.

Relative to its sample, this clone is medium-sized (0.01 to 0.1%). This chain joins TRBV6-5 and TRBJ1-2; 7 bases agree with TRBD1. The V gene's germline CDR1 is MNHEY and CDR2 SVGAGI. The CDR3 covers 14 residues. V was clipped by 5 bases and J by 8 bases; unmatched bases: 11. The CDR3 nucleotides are TGTGCCAGCAGTCCCCAGGGGGGGTCGAGGGGCTACACCTTC. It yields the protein CASSPQGGSRGYTF.